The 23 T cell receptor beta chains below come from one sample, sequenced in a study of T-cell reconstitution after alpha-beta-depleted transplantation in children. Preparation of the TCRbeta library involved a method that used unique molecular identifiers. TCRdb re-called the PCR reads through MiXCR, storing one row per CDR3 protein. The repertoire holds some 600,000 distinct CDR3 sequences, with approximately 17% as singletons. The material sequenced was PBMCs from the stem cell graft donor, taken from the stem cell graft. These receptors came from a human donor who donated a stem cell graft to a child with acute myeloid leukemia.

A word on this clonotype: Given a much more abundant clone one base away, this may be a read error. The CDR3 region is CSAGSGRGDEKLFF. CDR3 coding DNA: TGCAGCGCTGGTTCGGGACGGGGAGATGAAAAACTGTTTTTT. The chain links TRBV29-1 to TRBJ1-4, with D possibly matching TRBD1 (5 bases). The CDR3 covers 14 residues. Trimming left V 7 bases short and J 6 bases short, with 18 bases between. Germline-derived CDR1 and CDR2 are SQVTM and ANQGSEA.

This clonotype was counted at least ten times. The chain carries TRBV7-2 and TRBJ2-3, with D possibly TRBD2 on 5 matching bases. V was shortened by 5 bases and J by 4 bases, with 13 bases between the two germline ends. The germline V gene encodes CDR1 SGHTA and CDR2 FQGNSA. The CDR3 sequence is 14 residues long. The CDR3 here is CASSPGLGADTQYF. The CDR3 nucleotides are TGTGCCAGCAGCCCAGGCCTGGGAGCAGATACGCAGTATTTT.

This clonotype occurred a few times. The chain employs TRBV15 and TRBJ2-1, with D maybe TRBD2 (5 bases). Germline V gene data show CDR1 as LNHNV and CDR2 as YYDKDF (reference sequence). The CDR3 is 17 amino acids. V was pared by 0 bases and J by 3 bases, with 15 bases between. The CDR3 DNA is TGTGCCACCAGCAGAGATCTAGCCGCGGCGGGCTACAATGAGCAGTTCTTC. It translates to CATSRDLAAAGYNEQFF.

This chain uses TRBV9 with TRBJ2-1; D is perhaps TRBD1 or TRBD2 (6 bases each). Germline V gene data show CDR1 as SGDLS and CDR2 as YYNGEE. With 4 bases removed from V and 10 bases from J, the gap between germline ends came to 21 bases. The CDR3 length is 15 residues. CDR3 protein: CASSTRRLGGKEQFF. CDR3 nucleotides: TGTGCCAGCAGCACCCGAAGGTTGGGGGGCAAGGAGCAGTTCTTC.

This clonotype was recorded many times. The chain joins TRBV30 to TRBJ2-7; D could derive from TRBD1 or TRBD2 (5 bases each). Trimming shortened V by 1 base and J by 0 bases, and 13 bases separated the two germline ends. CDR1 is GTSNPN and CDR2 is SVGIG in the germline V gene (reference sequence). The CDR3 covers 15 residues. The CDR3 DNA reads TGTGCCTGGAGTGAGGGGACGTCTAGCTCCTACGAGCAGTACTTC. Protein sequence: CAWSEGTSSSYEQYF.

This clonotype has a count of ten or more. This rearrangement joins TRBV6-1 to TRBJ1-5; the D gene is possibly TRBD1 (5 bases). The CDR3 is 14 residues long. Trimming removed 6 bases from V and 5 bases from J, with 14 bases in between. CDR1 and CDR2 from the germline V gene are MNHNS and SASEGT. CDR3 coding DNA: TGTGCCAGCAGCCCGGGGCAGGCCTATCAGCCCCAGCATTTT. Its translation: CASSPGQAYQPQHF.

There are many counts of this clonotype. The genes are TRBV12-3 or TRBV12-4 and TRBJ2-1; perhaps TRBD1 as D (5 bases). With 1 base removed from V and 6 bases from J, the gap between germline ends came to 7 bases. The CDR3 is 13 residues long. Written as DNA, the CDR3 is TGTGCCAGCAGTTTAGTTACAGGCAATGAGCAGTTCTTC. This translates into CASSLVTGNEQFF.

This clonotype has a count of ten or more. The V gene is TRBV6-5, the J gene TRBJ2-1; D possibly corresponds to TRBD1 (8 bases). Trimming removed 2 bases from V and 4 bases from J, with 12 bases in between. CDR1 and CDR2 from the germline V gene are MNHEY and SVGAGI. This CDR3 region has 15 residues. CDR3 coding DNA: TGTGCCAGCAGTTACAGCGGGGACAGGTACAATGAGCAGTTCTTC. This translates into CASSYSGDRYNEQFF.

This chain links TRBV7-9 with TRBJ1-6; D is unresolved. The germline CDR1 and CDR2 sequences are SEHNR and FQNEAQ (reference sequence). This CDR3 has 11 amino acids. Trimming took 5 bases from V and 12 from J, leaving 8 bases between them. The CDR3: CASSPGGPLHF. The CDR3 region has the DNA TGTGCCAGCAGCCCAGGAGGACCCCTCCACTTT.

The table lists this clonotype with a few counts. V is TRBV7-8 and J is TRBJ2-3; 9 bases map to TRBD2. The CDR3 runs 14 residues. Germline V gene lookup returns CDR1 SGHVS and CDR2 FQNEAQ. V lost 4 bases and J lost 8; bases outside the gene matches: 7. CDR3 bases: TGTGCCAGCAGCTACCGAGATAGCGGGGGTACGCAGTATTTT. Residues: CASSYRDSGGTQYF.

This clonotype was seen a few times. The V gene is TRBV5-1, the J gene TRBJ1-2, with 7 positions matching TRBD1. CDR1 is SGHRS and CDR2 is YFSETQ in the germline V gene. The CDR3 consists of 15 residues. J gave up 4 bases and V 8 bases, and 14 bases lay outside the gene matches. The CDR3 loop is CARNLIRTGPYGYTF. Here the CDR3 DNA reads TGCGCCAGGAATCTAATACGGACAGGTCCCTATGGCTACACCTTC. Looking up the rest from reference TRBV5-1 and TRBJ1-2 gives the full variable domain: KAGVTQTPRYLIKTRGQQVTLSCSPISGHRSVSWYQQTPGQGLQFLFEYFSETQRNKGNFPGRFSGRQFSNSRSEMNVSTLELGDSALYLCARNLIRTGPYGYTFGSGTRLTVV.

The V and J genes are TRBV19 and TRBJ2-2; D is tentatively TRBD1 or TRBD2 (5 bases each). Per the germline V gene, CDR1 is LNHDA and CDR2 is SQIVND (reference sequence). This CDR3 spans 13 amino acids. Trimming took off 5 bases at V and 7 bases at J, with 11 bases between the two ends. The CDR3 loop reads CASSEGWGGELFF. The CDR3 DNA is TGTGCCAGTAGTGAGGGGTGGGGCGGGGAGCTGTTTTTT.

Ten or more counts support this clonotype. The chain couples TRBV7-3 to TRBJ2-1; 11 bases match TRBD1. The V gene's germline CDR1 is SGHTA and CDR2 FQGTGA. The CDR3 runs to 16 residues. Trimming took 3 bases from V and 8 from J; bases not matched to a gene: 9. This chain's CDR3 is CASSFYRTGGRDEQFF. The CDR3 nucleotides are TGTGCCAGCAGCTTTTATCGGACAGGGGGCCGCGATGAGCAGTTCTTC.

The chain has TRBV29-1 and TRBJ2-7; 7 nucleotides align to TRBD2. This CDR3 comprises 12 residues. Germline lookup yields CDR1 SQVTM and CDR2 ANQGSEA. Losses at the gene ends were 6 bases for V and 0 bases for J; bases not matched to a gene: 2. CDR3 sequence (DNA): TGCAGCGTGGGGGGGGACTCCTACGAGCAGTACTTC. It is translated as CSVGGDSYEQYF.

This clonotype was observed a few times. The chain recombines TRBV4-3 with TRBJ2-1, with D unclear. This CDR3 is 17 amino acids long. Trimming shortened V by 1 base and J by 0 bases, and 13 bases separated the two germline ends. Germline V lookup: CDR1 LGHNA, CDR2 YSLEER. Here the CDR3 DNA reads TGCGCCAGCAGCCAAGTTCACGCCGGAAGCTCCTACAATGAGCAGTTCTTC. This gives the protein CASSQVHAGSSYNEQFF.

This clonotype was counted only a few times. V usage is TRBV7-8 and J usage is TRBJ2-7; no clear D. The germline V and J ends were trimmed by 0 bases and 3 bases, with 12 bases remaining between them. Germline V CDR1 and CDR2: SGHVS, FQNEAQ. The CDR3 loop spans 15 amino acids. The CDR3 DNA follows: TGTGCCAGCAGCTTAGCGGGCAGGTGGAACTACGAGCAGTACTTC. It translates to CASSLAGRWNYEQYF.

The CDR3 spells CSARDRSGASSGANVLTF. The CDR3 DNA reads TGCAGTGCTAGAGATCGGAGCGGGGCCAGCTCTGGGGCCAACGTCCTGACTTTC. The chain uses TRBV20-1 and TRBJ2-6, with 7 bases that match TRBD2. This CDR3 contains 18 residues. The V segment lost 0 bases and the J segment 0 bases; nucleotides outside the gene matches: 8. Per the germline V gene, CDR1 is DFQATT and CDR2 is SNEGSKA (reference sequence).

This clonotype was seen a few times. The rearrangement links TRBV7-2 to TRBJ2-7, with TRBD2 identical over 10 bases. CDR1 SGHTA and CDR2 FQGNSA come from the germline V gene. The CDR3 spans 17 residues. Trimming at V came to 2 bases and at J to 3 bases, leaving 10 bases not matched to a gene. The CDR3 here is CASSLSASGGQNYEQYV. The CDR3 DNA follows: TGTGCCAGCAGCTTATCGGCTAGCGGGGGTCAAAACTACGAGCAGTACGTC.

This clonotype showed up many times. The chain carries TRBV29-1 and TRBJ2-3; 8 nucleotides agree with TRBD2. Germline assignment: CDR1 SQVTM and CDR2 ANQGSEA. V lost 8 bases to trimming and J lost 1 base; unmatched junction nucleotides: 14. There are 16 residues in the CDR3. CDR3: CSWSGGGWAGTDTQYF. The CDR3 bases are TGCAGCTGGTCGGGGGGGGGTTGGGCTGGCACAGATACGCAGTATTTT.

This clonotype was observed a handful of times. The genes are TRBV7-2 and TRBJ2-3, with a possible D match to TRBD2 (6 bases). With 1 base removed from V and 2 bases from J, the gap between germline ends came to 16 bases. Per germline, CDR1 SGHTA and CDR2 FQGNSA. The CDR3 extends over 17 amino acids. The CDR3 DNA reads TGTGCCAGCAGCTTAGAGCTTACGTCGGGGGTCACAGATACGCAGTATTTT. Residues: CASSLELTSGVTDTQYF.

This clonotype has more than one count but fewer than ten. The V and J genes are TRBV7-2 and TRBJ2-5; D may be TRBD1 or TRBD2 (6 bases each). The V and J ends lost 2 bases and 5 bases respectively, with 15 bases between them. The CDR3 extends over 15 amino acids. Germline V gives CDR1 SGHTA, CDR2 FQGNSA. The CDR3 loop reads CASSLLIGGRETQYF. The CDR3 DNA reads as TGTGCCAGCAGCTTACTGATTGGGGGGCGGGAGACCCAGTACTTC.

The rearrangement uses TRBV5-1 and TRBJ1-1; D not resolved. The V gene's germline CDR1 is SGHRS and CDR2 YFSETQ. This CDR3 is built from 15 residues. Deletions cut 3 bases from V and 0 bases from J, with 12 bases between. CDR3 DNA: TGCGCCAGCAGCTATTCCCGGACGGTGAACACTGAAGCTTTCTTT. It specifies CASSYSRTVNTEAFF.

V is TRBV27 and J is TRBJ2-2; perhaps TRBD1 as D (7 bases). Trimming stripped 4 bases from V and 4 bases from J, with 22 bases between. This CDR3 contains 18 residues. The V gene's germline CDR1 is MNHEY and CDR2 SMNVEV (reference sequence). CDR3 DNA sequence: TGTGCCAGCAGTTGGAGGGGGCGCCCCGGTAGGGGCACCGGGGAGCTGTTTTTT. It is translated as CASSWRGRPGRGTGELFF.